The 8 T cell receptor beta chains given below trace back to one sample, sequenced in a study of cytomegalovirus exposure and HLA in healthy donors. Amplification used 60 Vbeta primers and 13 Jbeta primers. Data came from immunoSEQ multiplex PCR; TCRdb stores just in-frame clones and leaves some out. The table includes 80,000 to 95,000 clones, 63% detected once. What was sequenced was PBMCs. Source of these receptors: a young woman in good health and CMV-seronegative.

This clone showed up just a few times. Other DNA sequences within the sample encode an identical CDR3. V is TRBV5-1 and J is TRBJ2-1; 14 bases map to TRBD2. The germline gives CDR1 SGHRS, CDR2 YFSETQ. This CDR3 has 15 residues. V was pared by 3 bases and J by 6 bases, with 2 bases of the junction left unmatched. CDR3 loop: CASSWGLAGVNEQFF. DNA of the CDR3: TGCGCCAGCAGCTGGGGACTAGCGGGAGTCAATGAGCAGTTCTTC.

The chain has TRBV19 and TRBJ1-3, with D possibly TRBD1 on 5 matching bases. The germline V gene has CDR1 LNHDA and CDR2 SQIVND (reference sequence). V was shortened by 10 bases and J by 0 bases, with 10 bases between the two germline ends. The CDR3 extends over 13 amino acids. CDR3 sequence: CATRATSGNTIYF. The DNA for the CDR3 is TGTGCCACCAGGGCTACCTCTGGAAACACCATATATTTT.

The genes are TRBV18 and TRBJ2-5, with unresolved D. The germline V gene has CDR1 KGHSH and CDR2 LQKENI. V was pared by 2 bases and J by 1 base, with 14 bases between. The CDR3 loop spans 16 amino acids. The CDR3 sequence is CASSPIHAHLQETQYF. The DNA for the CDR3 is TGTGCCAGCTCACCAATCCACGCGCATCTCCAAGAGACCCAGTACTTC.

This chain links TRBV9 with TRBJ2-2; 9 bases fit TRBD2. The trim removed 7 bases at V and 5 bases at J, leaving 12 bases unmatched. Germline V gives CDR1 SGDLS, CDR2 YYNGEE. This CDR3 region has 16 residues. In DNA, the CDR3 is TGTGCCAGCGGACGTTCGGGCGGGGGGGTTACCGGGGAGCTGTTTTTT. Amino acid sequence: CASGRSGGGVTGELFF.

The rearrangement uses TRBV10-3 and TRBJ2-7; D gene uncertain. This CDR3 is built from 13 residues. CDR1 ENHRY and CDR2 SYGVKD come from the germline V gene. Trimming cost V 9 bases and J 0 bases, with 12 bases left between them. The DNA of the CDR3 is TGTGCCATACTAACCGGGTCCTCCTACGAGCAGTACTTC. Its protein is CAILTGSSYEQYF.

This sequence joins TRBV23-1 and TRBJ2-5; 9 bases agree with TRBD2. TRBV23-1 is assigned to the ORF class and has an uncertain function. The CDR3 runs to 20 residues. The ends lost 2 bases at V and 5 bases at J; junction bases unmatched: 21. The CDR3 spells CASSQIPLNSGRSVFETQYF. As DNA, the CDR3 is TGCGCCAGCAGTCAAATCCCCCTTAATAGCGGGAGATCCGTCTTTGAGACCCAGTACTTC.

Ten or more counts support this clone. The chain combines TRBV6-4 with TRBJ2-6, with D uncertain. V lost 4 bases and J lost 0, with 4 bases in between. The germline gives CDR1 MRHNA, CDR2 SNTAGT. CDR3 length equals 14 residues. DNA for the CDR3: TGTGCCAGCAGTGCCATCTCTGGGGCCAACGTCCTGACTTTC. It encodes CASSAISGANVLTF.

V usage is TRBV19 and J usage is TRBJ1-1, with 7 bases lining up with TRBD1. CDR1 is LNHDA, CDR2 SQIVND, per germline (reference sequence). With 6 bases clipped from V and 8 bases from J, the junction kept 12 bases outside the gene matches. There are 14 residues in the CDR3. In DNA form, the CDR3 reads TGTGCCAGTAGCGCCCGGACAGGTGGGGGAGAAGCTTTCTTT. Its protein product is CASSARTGGGEAFF. The full variable domain, with the rest looked up from reference TRBV19 and TRBJ1-1, is DGGITQSPKYLFRKEGQNVTLSCEQNLNHDAMYWYRQDPGQGLRLIYYSQIVNDFQKGDIAEGYSVSREKKESFPLTVTSAQKNPTAFYLCASSARTGGGEAFFGQGTRLTVV.